This T cell receptor (beta chain) was captured in a study of cytomegalovirus exposure and HLA in healthy donors. Study results and caveats: The study carried out a later analysis of TCR beta sequences. It associated approximately 17,000 of them with specific HLA alleles at a false discovery rate of 0.05. Previous analysis showed most TCR beta V segments were productive about 90% or about 30% of the time. A later analysis appeared to link common viral pathogens to several of the most significant clusters.

Germline V lookup: CDR1 MNHEY, CDR2 SMNVEV (reference sequence). The CDR3 contains 14 residues. V was clipped by 10 bases and J by 2 bases, with 18 bases between them. Researchers ran the PCR with 60 Vbeta and 13 Jbeta primers. Sequenced by immunoSEQ multiplex PCR; TCRdb stores in-frame clones only, minus some. Here the sample spans 100,000 to 150,000 clones, about 10% being singletons. Samples came from healthy bone marrow donors. Comment on this clone: As yet, its antigen is unknown.

This sequence originates from a woman under 30 in good health and CMV-seropositive. The chain joins TRBV27 to TRBJ2-7; maybe TRBD2 (5 bases). The specimen sequenced was PBMCs. The CDR3: CATSRGGYPYEQYF. Written as DNA, the CDR3 is TGTGCCACCTCCCGGGGTGGGTACCCCTACGAGCAGTACTTC.